This is a list of T cell receptor beta chains from one sample in a study of T cell responses to AZD1222 COVID-19 vaccine. TCRdb keeps only in-frame clones here, not all; method: immunoSEQ multiplex PCR. Of 83,000 or so clones listed, around 89% are singletons. This specimen was peripheral blood, taken on day 0 of MenACWY control vaccination. The receptors shown here come from an adult in good health. Each CDR3 is given without its conserved first and last residue. The D gene is left open where the match is weak.

V: TRBV10-3; D: -; J: TRBJ1-6; CDR3: AISVGGTGNSPLH
V: TRBV5-1; D: -; J: TRBJ2-7; CDR3: ASRLVGQGLYEQY
V: TRBV28; D: TRBD1; J: TRBJ2-3; CDR3: ASSWGQGRYGDTQY
V: TRBV21-1; D: -; J: TRBJ2-2; CDR3: ASSSIAITGELF
V: TRBV28; D: -; J: TRBJ2-7; CDR3: ASSIFYEQY
V: TRBV5-1; D: -; J: TRBJ2-1; CDR3: ASSFSHEQF
V: TRBV28; D: -; J: TRBJ2-4; CDR3: ASSLEEGAKNIQY
V: TRBV2; D: -; J: TRBJ1-1; CDR3: ASRGTEAF
V: TRBV3-1/TRBV3-2; D: -; J: TRBJ1-2; CDR3: ASSQDTGIYGYT
V: TRBV9; D: -; J: TRBJ2-1; CDR3: ASSGNEQF
V: TRBV19; D: -; J: TRBJ1-5; CDR3: ASRGRGYIGGNQPQH
V: TRBV6-2/TRBV6-3; D: -; J: TRBJ1-5; CDR3: ASSYGSPFSNQPQH
V: TRBV18; D: -; J: TRBJ2-7; CDR3: ASSPQTYEQY